The rows below give T cell receptor beta chains drawn from one sample of a study of identical twins. TCRdb redid the calling of the 5' RACE reads with MiXCR, one entry per CDR3 protein. This sample has under 250,000 distinct CDR3 sequences, with approximately 7.9% found just once. The sample also formed part of further work on yellow fever vaccine responses in identical twins.

The sequenced sample consisted of CD8+ T cells sorted from blood. These TCRs come from a woman aged 18-35 years in good health. The CDR3 runs from the conserved cysteine through the conserved F or W. The order of the fields is clone size, V gene, CDR3 protein. Part of the rows lack a size; the others show once, few, many or a class for expanded clones.

many	TRBV11-2	CASSIAAVSGNTIYF
few	TRBV7-9	CASSPGSRPGELFF
NA	TRBV11-2	CASSLEPRQTTNEKLFF
few	TRBV3-1	CASSPRTGEYEETQYF
few	TRBV29-1	CSVHWEEVTDTQYF
NA	TRBV7-6	CASSLGGTGGTEAFF
few	TRBV4-1	CASSQDMTFSGELFF
NA	TRBV27	CASTPTSGAPTDTQYF
NA	TRBV4-1	CASSLRGSVDYEQYF
many	TRBV11-2	CASSISWDRVDIQYF
NA	TRBV29-1	CSVEDPYSGSVPWELFF
NA	TRBV5-1	CASSRGGIEQFF
many	TRBV29-1	CSVEGLRDNEETQYF
few	TRBV27	CASSSPRGTEAFF
NA	TRBV4-2	CASSQGWERYNEQFF
NA	TRBV12-3/TRBV12-4	CASSESGTPNNEQFF
many	TRBV27	CASSLGSGNPDTQYF
many	TRBV12-3/TRBV12-4	CASSFNRVMETQYF
NA	TRBV14	CASSKRRGLLYNEQFF
many	TRBV5-1	CASSLGTRRLYNEQFF
NA	TRBV6-5	CASSYSGLAGFNEQFF
few	TRBV7-9	CASSFGLGYNEQFF
NA	TRBV10-3	CAISEPLVAGLFTDTQYF
few	TRBV28	CASSGTVYSNQPQHF
NA	TRBV9	CASSTHDQRGETQYF
NA	TRBV4-2	CASSQGFSSSGREYEQYF
NA	TRBV11-2	CASSLERLAAITDTQYF
many	TRBV24-1	CATSDIQYLAQCNQPQHF
NA	TRBV12-3/TRBV12-4	CASSHTSGSTDTQYF
many	TRBV5-6	CASSLDTAYNEQFF
NA	TRBV25-1	CASSQGSGGAGETQYF
many	TRBV2	CASSPGPSSYNEQFF
many	TRBV29-1	CSVTGQRGTDTQYF
many	TRBV10-3	CATPGDGYGYTF
few	TRBV10-2	CASTGGTSWNEQFF
many	TRBV11-2	CASSVQGSYNEQFF